This is a list of T cell receptor beta chains from one sample in a study of T cells in Graves' hyperthyroidism and ophthalmopathy. MiXCR, run by TCRdb on the multiplex PCR reads, gives a single entry per CDR3 protein. Among approximately 330,000 distinct CDR3 sequences listed, about an eighth were seen once. Sequenced input: blood. These receptors were taken from a middle-aged woman with Graves' ophthalmopathy. CDR3s include the opening cysteine and the closing phenylalanine or tryptophan. Fields, in order: J gene, V gene, CDR3 protein.

j_gene: TRBJ1-5; v_gene: TRBV20-1; CDR3aa: CSARPNILRNQPQHF
j_gene: TRBJ1-3; v_gene: TRBV15; CDR3aa: CATSRDRADGNTIYF
j_gene: TRBJ1-1; v_gene: TRBV18; CDR3aa: CASATGQDTEAFF
j_gene: TRBJ2-7; v_gene: TRBV2; CDR3aa: CASSDYIETGAYEQYF
j_gene: TRBJ1-2; v_gene: TRBV7-8; CDR3aa: CASSSRDSPYGYTF
j_gene: TRBJ1-1; v_gene: TRBV6-1; CDR3aa: CASYRVGVNTEAFF
j_gene: TRBJ2-3; v_gene: TRBV11-2; CDR3aa: CASSLAGAYTQYF
j_gene: TRBJ1-1; v_gene: TRBV27; CDR3aa: CASSLLTGIYTEAFF
j_gene: TRBJ1-2; v_gene: TRBV10-3; CDR3aa: CAISAREIANYGYTF
j_gene: TRBJ1-2; v_gene: TRBV9; CDR3aa: CASSAGTPWGYGYTF
j_gene: TRBJ2-7; v_gene: TRBV27; CDR3aa: CASSSLSSYEQYF
j_gene: TRBJ2-7; v_gene: TRBV28; CDR3aa: CASNPGTSGGPFINEQYF
j_gene: TRBJ2-1; v_gene: TRBV7-9; CDR3aa: CASSLDRGQFF
j_gene: TRBJ2-3; v_gene: TRBV7-2; CDR3aa: CASSGFRFTDTQYF
j_gene: TRBJ1-5; v_gene: TRBV30; CDR3aa: CAWSDRNSNQPQHF
j_gene: TRBJ1-4; v_gene: TRBV5-6; CDR3aa: CASSFSQGDEKLFF
j_gene: TRBJ2-6; v_gene: TRBV11-3; CDR3aa: CASSLGWDSDLNSGANVLTF
j_gene: TRBJ2-3; v_gene: TRBV24-1; CDR3aa: CATSDPQTDTQYF
j_gene: TRBJ1-6; v_gene: TRBV24-1; CDR3aa: CATSEAGTGGLGGSPLHF
j_gene: TRBJ2-7; v_gene: TRBV20-1; CDR3aa: CSASKGYEQYF
j_gene: TRBJ2-3; v_gene: TRBV19; CDR3aa: CASSIDRLAPQYF
j_gene: TRBJ2-1; v_gene: TRBV20-1; CDR3aa: CSADDGEVYNEQFF
j_gene: TRBJ1-2; v_gene: TRBV2; CDR3aa: CASSTSGRGIGGYTF
j_gene: TRBJ2-1; v_gene: TRBV3-1; CDR3aa: CASSPQGAGTGEQFF
j_gene: TRBJ2-5; v_gene: TRBV12-3/TRBV12-4; CDR3aa: CASSSTQGTQYF
j_gene: TRBJ2-1; v_gene: TRBV10-3; CDR3aa: CASRGSGTYYNEQFF
j_gene: TRBJ1-2; v_gene: TRBV4-1; CDR3aa: CASSRAPNYGYTF
j_gene: TRBJ1-1; v_gene: TRBV7-9; CDR3aa: CASSINMNTEAFF
j_gene: TRBJ1-1; v_gene: TRBV7-9; CDR3aa: CASIPFPTEAFF
j_gene: TRBJ2-5; v_gene: TRBV7-9; CDR3aa: CASSSATGPETQYF
j_gene: TRBJ1-2; v_gene: TRBV3-1; CDR3aa: CASSQAGSGYTF